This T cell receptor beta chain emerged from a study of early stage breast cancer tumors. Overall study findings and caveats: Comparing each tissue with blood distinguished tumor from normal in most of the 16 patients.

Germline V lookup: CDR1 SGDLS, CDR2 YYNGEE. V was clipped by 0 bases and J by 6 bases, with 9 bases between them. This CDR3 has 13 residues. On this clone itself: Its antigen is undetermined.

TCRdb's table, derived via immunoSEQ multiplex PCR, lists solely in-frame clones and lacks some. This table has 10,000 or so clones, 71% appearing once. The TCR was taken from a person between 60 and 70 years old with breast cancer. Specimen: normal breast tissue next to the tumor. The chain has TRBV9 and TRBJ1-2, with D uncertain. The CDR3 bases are TGTGCCAGCAGCGTAGCAGGCAGGCATGGCTACACCTTC. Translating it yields CASSVAGRHGYTF.